This TCR beta chain was sequenced during a study of T cells in localized non-small cell lung cancer. General study findings and limits: Uninvolved neighboring lung showed the greatest T cell clonality, exceeding tumor. As only one tumor region underwent sequencing, heterogeneity remains possible. Adjacent lung exhibited a median of about 56 among the 100 most abundant tumor clones.

V shed 2 bases and J shed 7 bases, with 12 bases lying between them. Germline CDR1 reads SGHDT; CDR2 reads YYEEEE. The CDR3 totals 13 residues. Repertoires were generated with immunoSEQ multiplex PCR, while TCRdb's copy carries only in-frame clones and drops some. The sample holds approximately 35,000 clones, around 90% seen once. Comments on this clone: Its matching antigen is unknown.

The receptor comes from a man aged 40 to 75 with stage I lung adenocarcinoma. Sequencing was performed on peripheral blood, taken before any cancer treatment. This chain uses TRBV5-6 with TRBJ1-2; D call uncertain. The CDR3 region is CASSFEESGGYTF. In nucleotides, the CDR3 is TGTGCCAGCAGCTTCGAGGAATCTGGTGGCTACACCTTC.